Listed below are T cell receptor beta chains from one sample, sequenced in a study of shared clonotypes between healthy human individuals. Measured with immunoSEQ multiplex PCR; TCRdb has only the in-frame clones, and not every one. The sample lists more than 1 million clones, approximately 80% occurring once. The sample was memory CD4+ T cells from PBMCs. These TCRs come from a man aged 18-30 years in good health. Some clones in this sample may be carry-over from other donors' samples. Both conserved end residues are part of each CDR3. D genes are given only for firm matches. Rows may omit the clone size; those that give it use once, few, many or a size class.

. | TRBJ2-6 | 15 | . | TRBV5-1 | CASSSTPSGANVLTF | TGCGCCAGCAGCTCCACACCTTCTGGGGCCAACGTCCTGACTTTC
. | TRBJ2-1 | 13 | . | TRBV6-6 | CASSSGDRGEQFF | TGTGCCAGCAGTTCAGGGGACCGGGGTGAGCAGTTCTTC
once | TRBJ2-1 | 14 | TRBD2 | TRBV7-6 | CASSFPSGNNEQFF | TGTGCCAGCAGCTTCCCTAGCGGTAACAATGAGCAGTTCTTC
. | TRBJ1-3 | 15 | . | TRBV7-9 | CASSLSRVVGNTIYF | TGTGCCAGCAGCTTAAGCAGGGTAGTAGGAAACACCATATATTTT
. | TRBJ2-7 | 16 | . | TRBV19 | CASSSHRWGRAYEQYF | TGTGCCAGTAGTTCCCACCGTTGGGGACGCGCCTACGAGCAGTACTTC
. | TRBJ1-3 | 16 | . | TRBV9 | CASSAPPESSGNTIYF | TGTGCCAGCAGCGCCCCTCCGGAGAGCTCTGGAAACACCATATATTTT
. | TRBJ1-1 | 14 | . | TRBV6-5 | CASSTITGNTEAFF | TGTGCCAGCAGTACTATCACAGGGAACACTGAAGCTTTCTTT
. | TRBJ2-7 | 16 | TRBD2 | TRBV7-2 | CASSLDRGSGSYEQYF | TGTGCCAGCAGCTTAGATCGAGGTAGCGGGAGTTACGAGCAGTACTTC
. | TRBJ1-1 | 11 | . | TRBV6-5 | CASREARQAFF | TGTGCCAGCAGGGAGGCCCGGCAGGCTTTCTTT
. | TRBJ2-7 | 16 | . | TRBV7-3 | CASSPSGGDRDYEQYF | TGTGCCAGCAGCCCCTCGGGGGGGGACAGGGACTACGAGCAGTACTTC
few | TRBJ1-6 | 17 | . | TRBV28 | CASSLPIQGLGNSPLHF | TGTGCCAGCAGTTTACCTATACAGGGTCTAGGGAATTCACCCCTCCACTTT
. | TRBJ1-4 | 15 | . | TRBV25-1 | CASSAYSATNEKLFF | TGTGCCAGCAGTGCCTACAGTGCAACTAATGAAAAACTGTTTTTT
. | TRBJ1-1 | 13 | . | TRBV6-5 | CASSYGRGTEAFF | TGTGCCAGCAGTTACGGACGTGGGACTGAAGCTTTCTTT
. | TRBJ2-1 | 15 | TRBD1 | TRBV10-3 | CAISEGQGVKDEQFF | TGTGCCATCAGTGAAGGACAGGGGGTCAAGGATGAGCAGTTCTTC
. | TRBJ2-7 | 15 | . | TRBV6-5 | CASSYSGPNPYEQYF | TGTGCCAGCAGTTACTCCGGACCGAATCCCTACGAGCAGTACTTC
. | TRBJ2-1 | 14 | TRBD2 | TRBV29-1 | CSVDGTSGRGEQFF | TGCAGCGTTGACGGGACTAGCGGGAGGGGCGAGCAGTTCTTC
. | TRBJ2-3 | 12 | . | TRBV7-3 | CAPSRLTDTQYF | TGTGCCCCATCCAGGTTGACTGATACGCAGTATTTT
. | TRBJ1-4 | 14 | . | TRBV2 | CASSEAGALEKLFF | TGTGCCAGCAGTGAAGCAGGGGCCCTCGAAAAACTGTTTTTT
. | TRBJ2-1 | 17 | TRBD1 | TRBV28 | CASREQGSRGPYNEQFF | TGTGCCAGCAGGGAACAGGGGTCCAGGGGTCCCTACAATGAGCAGTTCTTC
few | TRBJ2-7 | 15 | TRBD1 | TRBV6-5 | CASSYRDRGGYEQYF | TGTGCCAGCAGTTACCGGGACAGGGGAGGCTACGAGCAGTACTTC
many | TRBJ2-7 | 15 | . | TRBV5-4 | CASSLYVEGATEQYF | TGTGCCAGCAGCTTGTATGTTGAGGGAGCTACAGAGCAGTACTTC
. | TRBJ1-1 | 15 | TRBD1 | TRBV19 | CASSIVGQGSTEAFF | TGTGCCAGTAGTATAGTTGGACAGGGTAGCACTGAAGCTTTCTTT
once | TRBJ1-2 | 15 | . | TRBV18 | CASSLAFTGNYGYTF | TGTGCCAGCTCCCTAGCCTTCACGGGGAACTATGGCTACACCTTC
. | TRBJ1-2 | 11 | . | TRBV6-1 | CASSQGNGYTF | TGTGCCAGCAGCCAGGGAAATGGCTACACCTTC
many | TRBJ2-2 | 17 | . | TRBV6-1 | CASSEAVGGANTGELFF | TGTGCCAGCAGTGAAGCGGTCGGAGGGGCGAACACCGGGGAGCTGTTTTTT
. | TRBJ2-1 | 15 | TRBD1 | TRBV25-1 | CASSRTGGSGDEQFF | TGTGCCAGCAGTCGGACAGGGGGGTCTGGGGATGAGCAGTTCTTC
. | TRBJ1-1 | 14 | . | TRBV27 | CASSLLGVNTEAFF | TGTGCCAGCAGTTTACTGGGGGTGAACACTGAAGCTTTCTTT
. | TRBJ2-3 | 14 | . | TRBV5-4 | CASSLVDYTDTQYF | TGTGCCAGCAGCTTGGTGGACTACACAGATACGCAGTATTTT
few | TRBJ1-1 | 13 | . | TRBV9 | CASSVAQWTEAFF | TGTGCCAGCAGCGTCGCACAGTGGACTGAAGCTTTCTTT
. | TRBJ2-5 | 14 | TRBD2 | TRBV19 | CASKASSGRETQYF | TGTGCCAGTAAGGCCTCTAGCGGCAGGGAGACCCAGTACTTC
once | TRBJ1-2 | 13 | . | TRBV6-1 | CASSRDGFYGYTF | TGTGCCAGCAGTCGAGACGGATTCTATGGCTACACCTTC
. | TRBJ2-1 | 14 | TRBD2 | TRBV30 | CAWTLAGLLGEQFF | TGTGCCTGGACGTTAGCGGGATTATTGGGTGAGCAGTTCTTC
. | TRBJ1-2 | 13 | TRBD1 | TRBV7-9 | CASSNRGTYGYTF | TGTGCCAGCAGCAACAGGGGCACTTATGGCTACACCTTC
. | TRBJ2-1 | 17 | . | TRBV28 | CASRTGGVGFSGSEQFF | TGTGCCAGCAGGACAGGGGGTGTTGGCTTTAGCGGGAGTGAGCAGTTCTTC
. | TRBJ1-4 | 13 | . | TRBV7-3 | CASSLIYGEKLFF | TGTGCCAGCAGCTTAATTTACGGTGAAAAACTGTTTTTT
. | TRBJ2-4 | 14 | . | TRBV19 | CASSLLGAKNIQYF | TGTGCCAGTAGTCTACTAGGAGCCAAAAACATTCAGTACTTC
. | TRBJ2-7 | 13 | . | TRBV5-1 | CASSGDGGDEQYF | TGCGCCAGCAGCGGGGACGGTGGTGACGAGCAGTACTTC
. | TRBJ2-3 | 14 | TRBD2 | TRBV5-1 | CASSLGTSADTQYF | TGCGCCAGCAGCCTCGGGACTAGCGCAGATACGCAGTATTTT
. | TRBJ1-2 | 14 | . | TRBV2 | CASSEGGRAYGYTF | TGTGCCAGCAGTGAAGGGGGCAGGGCCTATGGCTACACCTTC
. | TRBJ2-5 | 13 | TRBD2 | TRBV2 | CASFGEGRQTQYF | TGTGCCAGTTTCGGGGAGGGGAGGCAGACCCAGTACTTC
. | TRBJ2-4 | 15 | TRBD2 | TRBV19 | CASSIFAAGAQIQYF | TGTGCCAGTAGTATATTCGCAGCGGGAGCCCAGATTCAGTACTTC
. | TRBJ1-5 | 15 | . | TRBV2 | CASSGGWDGNQPQHF | TGTGCCAGCAGTGGGGGCTGGGATGGCAATCAGCCCCAGCATTTT
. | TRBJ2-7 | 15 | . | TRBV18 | CASSPPSKQAGEQYF | TGTGCCAGCTCACCACCCTCCAAGCAGGCGGGGGAGCAGTACTTC
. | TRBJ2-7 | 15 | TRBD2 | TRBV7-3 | CASSLRLAGPYEQYF | TGTGCCAGCAGCTTACGACTAGCGGGACCCTACGAGCAGTACTTC
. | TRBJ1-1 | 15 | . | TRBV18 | CASSPPVTGNTEAFF | TGTGCCAGCTCACCACCGGTGACAGGGAACACTGAAGCTTTCTTT
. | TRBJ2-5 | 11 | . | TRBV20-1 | CSAWDRETQYF | TGCAGTGCTTGGGACCGAGAGACCCAGTACTTC
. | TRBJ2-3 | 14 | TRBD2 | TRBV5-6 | CASSTGTISDTQYF | TGTGCCAGCAGCACCGGGACTATCTCAGATACGCAGTATTTT
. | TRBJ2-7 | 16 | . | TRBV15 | CATSRDLGLAPYEQYF | TGTGCCACCAGCAGAGATCTAGGGCTAGCGCCCTACGAGCAGTACTTC
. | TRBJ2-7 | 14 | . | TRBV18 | CASSPGTGIYEQYF | TGTGCCAGCTCACCAGGGACTGGGATTTACGAGCAGTACTTC
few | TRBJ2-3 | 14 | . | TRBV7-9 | CASSLAGVADTQYF | TGTGCCAGCAGCTTAGCGGGAGTAGCAGATACGCAGTATTTT
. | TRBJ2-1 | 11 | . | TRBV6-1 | CASSQSNEQFF | TGTGCCAGCAGTCAAAGCAATGAGCAGTTCTTC
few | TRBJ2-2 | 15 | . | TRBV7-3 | CAAVGTASNTGELFF | TGTGCCGCCGTCGGGACGGCGTCGAACACCGGGGAGCTGTTTTTT
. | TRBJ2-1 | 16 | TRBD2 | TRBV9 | CASSVSGAASYNEQFF | TGTGCCAGCAGCGTTAGCGGGGCTGCCTCCTACAATGAGCAGTTCTTC